These 22 T cell receptor beta chains were all obtained from the same sample, sequenced in a study of blood T cell repertoires in COVID-19. This table comes from immunoSEQ multiplex PCR, and its TCRdb copy is limited to in-frame clones, with some not included. The table has about 180,000 clones, 70% to 85% seen once. The material sequenced was PBMCs or T cells enriched from blood (not recorded which). All receptors come from a man between 50 and 59 years old who had recovered from COVID-19.

This clone has just one count. V is TRBV5-4 and J is TRBJ2-1, with TRBD1 matching over 9 bases. The CDR3 consists of 13 residues. Trimming removed 7 bases from V and 7 bases from J; junction bases left unmatched: 6. Germline loops: CDR1 SGHNT, CDR2 YYREEE (reference sequence). The CDR3 sequence: CASRTGGQNEQFF. CDR3 in DNA: TGTGCCAGCCGCACAGGGGGCCAGAATGAGCAGTTCTTC.

The V call is TRBV2, the J call TRBJ1-2, with D uncertain. CDR1 is SNHLY, CDR2 FYNNEI, per germline. V was cut by 0 bases and J by 8 bases, with 16 bases left in between. The CDR3 spans 15 residues. This CDR3 is CASSEALPRGGGYTF. The CDR3 nucleotides read TGTGCCAGCAGTGAAGCGCTTCCCCGGGGAGGGGGCTACACCTTC.

This rearrangement joins TRBV11-2 to TRBJ1-3, with D unresolved. The CDR3 consists of 13 residues. Deletions cut 5 bases from V and 0 bases from J, with 5 bases between. Germline CDR1 and CDR2: SGHAT and FQNNGV. CDR3 in DNA: TGTGCCAGCAGCCCAGACTCTGGAAACACCATATATTTT. It specifies CASSPDSGNTIYF.

The chain combines TRBV6-2 or TRBV6-3 with TRBJ2-3, with D tentatively TRBD2 (6 bases). Germline loops: CDR1 MNHEY, CDR2 SVGEGT. The CDR3 contains 17 residues. Trimming took 2 bases from V and 4 from J, leaving 19 bases between them. This CDR3 reads CASSYPRDSSPSDTQYF. CDR3 DNA: TGTGCCAGCAGTTACCCCCGGGACTCCTCGCCCTCAGATACGCAGTATTTT.

The J gene is TRBJ1-5, the V gene TRBV3-1 (or the pseudogene TRBV3-2); 7 bases agree with TRBD1. Per the germline V gene, CDR1 is LGHDT and CDR2 is YNNKEL (reference sequence). The CDR3 sequence is 14 residues long. V shed 3 bases and J 2 bases; nucleotides not matched to a gene: 1. For the CDR3, the DNA is TGTGCCAGCAGCCAGAGGGGGCGCAATCAGCCCCAGCATTTT. This sequence encodes CASSQRGRNQPQHF.

The chain carries TRBV25-1 and TRBJ2-5, with 9 bases matching TRBD1. The V segment lost 2 bases and the J segment 5 bases; nucleotides outside the gene matches: 6. CDR1 is MGHDK and CDR2 is SYGVNS in the germline V gene. CDR3 length: 15 residues. The CDR3 spells CASSEPGQGWETQYF. The CDR3 nucleotides are TGTGCCAGCAGTGAACCGGGACAGGGCTGGGAGACCCAGTACTTC.

V and J are TRBV3-1 (or the pseudogene TRBV3-2) and TRBJ2-3; 12 nucleotides line up with TRBD2. The V gene's germline CDR1 is LGHDT and CDR2 YNNKEL (reference sequence). The V segment lost 10 bases and the J segment 3 bases; nucleotides outside the gene matches: 5. The CDR3 totals 14 residues. The CDR3 loop reads CATSGGGGTDTQYF. For the CDR3, the DNA is TGTGCCACTAGCGGGGGGGGAGGGACAGATACGCAGTATTTT.

The chain combines TRBV12-3 or TRBV12-4 with TRBJ2-5, with D possibly TRBD1 on 6 matching bases. The CDR3 length is 13 residues. Trimming cost V 6 bases and J 4 bases, with 12 bases left between them. The CDR3 DNA sequence: TGTGCCAGCAGACGAGGACAGACAGAGACCCAGTACTTC. It encodes CASRRGQTETQYF.

This chain connects TRBV5-1 to TRBJ1-2, with D possibly matching TRBD1 (6 bases). CDR3 size: 15 residues. The V gene's germline CDR1 is SGHRS and CDR2 YFSETQ. The V end was cut by 3 bases, the J end by 3 bases, with 15 bases between. CDR3 bases: TGCGCCAGCAGCTGGGGACACACGGCGGACTATGGCTACACCTTC. Translating gives CASSWGHTADYGYTF.

The CDR3 region has the DNA TGCGCCAGCAGCCCCCTAGCGGGGACTAGAAACGAGCAGTACTTC. Its protein product is CASSPLAGTRNEQYF. The rearrangement joins TRBV4-1 to TRBJ2-7, with TRBD2 matching over 9 bases. J lost 5 bases, V lost 4 bases, and 9 bases had no gene match. Germline V gives CDR1 MGHRA, CDR2 YSYEKL. CDR3 length: 15 residues.

Comments on this clone: The same CDR3 can be traced to other DNA sequences in this sample. The chain links TRBV7-9 to TRBJ2-1, with unresolved D. Trimming left V 5 bases short and J 7 bases short, with 6 bases between. The germline CDR1 and CDR2 sequences are SEHNR and FQNEAQ (reference sequence). This CDR3 is built from 11 residues. The DNA for the CDR3 is TGTGCCAGCAGCCTCCGGAATGAGCAGTTCTTC. Translated: CASSLRNEQFF.

The gene calls are TRBV6-1 and TRBJ2-7, with 7 positions matching TRBD2. The CDR3 length is 16 residues. Germline V gene lookup returns CDR1 MNHNS and CDR2 SASEGT. The ends lost 2 bases at V and 1 base at J; junction bases unmatched: 8. The CDR3 region is CASSETRGWGSYEQYF. The CDR3 coding sequence is TGTGCCAGCAGTGAAACGCGGGGGTGGGGGTCCTACGAGCAGTACTTC.

The chain recombines TRBV3-1 (or the pseudogene TRBV3-2) with TRBJ1-1; D is possibly TRBD1 (6 bases). V gave up 0 bases and J gave up 5 bases, with 13 bases separating them. The CDR3 sequence is 15 residues long. Germline V gene lookup returns CDR1 LGHDT and CDR2 YNNKEL (reference sequence). CDR3 region: CASSQDGVRGTEAFF. The CDR3 DNA reads TGTGCCAGCAGCCAAGATGGAGTCAGGGGAACTGAAGCTTTCTTT.

This rearrangement joins TRBV25-1 to TRBJ2-5; 9 positions match TRBD2. J lost 5 bases, V lost 6 bases, and 16 bases had no gene match. The CDR3 covers 17 residues. CDR1 is MGHDK, CDR2 SYGVNS, per germline. As DNA, the CDR3 is TGTGCCAGCAGCCAAGGTGGCGGGGGGGCCTACACGGAGACCCAGTACTTC. Its protein is CASSQGGGGAYTETQYF. Using reference TRBV25-1 and TRBJ2-5 for the parts outside the CDR3, the full variable domain is EADIYQTPRYLVIGTGKKITLECSQTMGHDKMYWYQQDPGMELHLIHYSYGVNSTEKGDLSSESTVSRIRTEHFPLTLESARPSHTSQYLCASSQGGGGAYTETQYFGPGTRLLVL.

Here the CDR3 DNA reads TGTGCCAGCTCACCGATTGGGACAGGGGAAAGGAACACTGAAGCTTTCTTT. Encoded protein: CASSPIGTGERNTEAFF. The rearrangement joins TRBV18 to TRBJ1-1, with 10 positions matching TRBD1. The CDR3 consists of 17 residues. CDR1 KGHSH and CDR2 LQKENI come from the germline V gene. After removal of 3 bases from V and 1 base from J, the junction contained 8 bases not matched to a gene.

The sample holds one count of this clone. V usage is TRBV14 and J usage is TRBJ2-1, with TRBD1 matching over 11 bases. The V and J ends lost 2 bases and 2 bases, in that order; junction bases with no gene match: 8. CDR1 is SGHDN, CDR2 FVKESK, per germline. The CDR3 extends over 18 amino acids. CDR3 nucleotides: TGTGCCAGCAGCCAAAAGATCGGGACAGGGGGACCCTACAATGAGCAGTTCTTC. Translated: CASSQKIGTGGPYNEQFF.

This clone showed up just once. The J gene is TRBJ2-7, the V gene TRBV3-1 (or the pseudogene TRBV3-2); 8 nucleotides line up with TRBD1. The V and J ends lost 0 bases and 1 base, in that order; junction bases with no gene match: 8. CDR3 length: 17 residues. Germline V lookup: CDR1 LGHDT, CDR2 YNNKEL (reference sequence). The CDR3 nucleotides are TGTGCCAGCAGCCAAGATCGGTACAGGGGGTCGTCCTACGAGCAGTACTTC. It translates to CASSQDRYRGSSYEQYF.

On this clone itself: This specimen includes other DNA sequences encoding the same CDR3. The rearrangement joins TRBV19 to TRBJ1-5; D gene uncertain. V was shortened by 2 bases and J by 2 bases, with 7 bases between the two germline ends. Germline CDR1 and CDR2: LNHDA and SQIVND (reference sequence). This CDR3 has 14 residues. This CDR3 reads CASSIRQGNQPQHF. The CDR3 coding sequence is TGTGCCAGTAGTATACGCCAGGGCAATCAGCCCCAGCATTTT.

V is TRBV7-9 and J is TRBJ2-7; 8 positions agree with TRBD1. J was trimmed by 5 bases and V by 3 bases; bases with no gene match: 9. In germline, CDR1 is SEHNR, CDR2 FQNEAQ (reference sequence). The CDR3 runs 15 residues. The CDR3 region has the DNA TGTGCCAGCAGCTTCCAGGGGGCTATATCCCACGAGCAGTACTTC. Translated, it gives CASSFQGAISHEQYF.

The CDR3 spells CASSKGTATNTEAFF. CDR3 nucleotide sequence: TGTGCCAGCAGCAAGGGGACAGCGACGAACACTGAAGCTTTCTTT. The chain carries TRBV9 and TRBJ1-1; 7 nucleotides align to TRBD1. The germline CDR1 and CDR2 sequences are SGDLS and YYNGEE. Unmatched junction bases numbered 7, after V lost 4 bases and J lost 1 base. The CDR3 extends over 15 amino acids.

The chain has TRBV28 and TRBJ1-2; maybe TRBD1 (5 bases). The CDR3 length is 17 residues. Looked up from germline, CDR1 is MDHEN and CDR2 is SYDVKM. V was shortened by 5 bases and J by 3 bases, with 22 bases between the two germline ends. The CDR3 bases are TGTGCCAGCAGTCCATCGGGTGGAGTGGGCAGGGACTATGGCTACACCTTC. This encodes CASSPSGGVGRDYGYTF.

The rearrangement joins TRBV19 to TRBJ2-1; 11 bases align to TRBD2. The CDR3 consists of 16 residues. V dropped 0 bases and J dropped 9; count of bases not matched to a gene: 7. Germline assignment: CDR1 LNHDA and CDR2 SQIVND (reference sequence). In nucleotides, the CDR3 is TGTGCCAGTAGTATAGACTTAGCGGGGGGGCGTAGTGAGCAGTTCTTC. Its protein is CASSIDLAGGRSEQFF.